The clone carrying this T cell receptor beta chain was seen many times. Its target is unknown. These data belong to a study of T cell repertoires in cytomegalovirus infection. V was clipped by 2 bases and J by 3 bases, with 7 bases between them. This CDR3 is built from 13 residues. Germline CDR1 is SGHTA and CDR2 is FQGNSA. From the reads, TCRdb called clonotypes with MiXCR, one entry per CDR3 protein. This table holds about half a million distinct CDR3 sequences, roughly 42% found once. The chain employs TRBV7-2 and TRBJ1-1; D ambiguous. The sample in question was cultured PBMCs, obtained from culture after CMV antigen stimulation. This clonotype was obtained from a human donor in good health (CMV status not recorded). Some clones in this sample may be carry-over from other donors' samples. The CDR3 loop is CASSLWTDTEAFF. The CDR3 region has the DNA TGTGCCAGCAGCTTATGGACCGACACTGAAGCTTTCTTT.